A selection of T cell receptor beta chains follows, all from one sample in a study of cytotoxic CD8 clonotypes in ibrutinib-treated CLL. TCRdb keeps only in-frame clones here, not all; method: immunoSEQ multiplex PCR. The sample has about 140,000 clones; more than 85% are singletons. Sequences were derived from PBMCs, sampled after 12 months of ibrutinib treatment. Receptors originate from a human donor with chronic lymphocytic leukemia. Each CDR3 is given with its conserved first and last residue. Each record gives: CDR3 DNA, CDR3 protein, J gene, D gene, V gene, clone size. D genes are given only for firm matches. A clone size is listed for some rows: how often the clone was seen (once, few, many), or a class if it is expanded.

TGCGCCAGCAGTAGGACCGGTGGGGAGACCCAGTACTTC	CASSRTGGETQYF	TRBJ2-5	-	TRBV10-1	-
TGTGCCAGTAGTATAGAGGACAGTCCCTTCAATCAGCCCCAGCATTTT	CASSIEDSPFNQPQHF	TRBJ1-5	-	TRBV19	-
TGTGCCAGCAGTGCGAGTAATGAGCAGTTCTTC	CASSASNEQFF	TRBJ2-1	-	TRBV27	-
TGTGCCAGGATTGGACAGGGGAGAAACACTGAAGCTTTCTTT	CARIGQGRNTEAFF	TRBJ1-1	TRBD1	TRBV19	-
TGTGCCAGCATAAGGGCCCCCCATTCGGGGGAGCTGTTTTTT	CASIRAPHSGELFF	TRBJ2-2	-	TRBV7-2	-
TGCGCCAGCAGCTTGGTTTCAGGGACAGCTATGGTCAATGAGCAGTTCTTC	CASSLVSGTAMVNEQFF	TRBJ2-1	TRBD1	TRBV5-1	-
TGTGCCAGCAGCTTCGACGGAGGAACCGGGGAGCTGTTTTTT	CASSFDGGTGELFF	TRBJ2-2	-	TRBV7-8	-
TGTGCTAGCAGCCTAAGCAACGACCGCGAGCAGTACTTC	CASSLSNDREQYF	TRBJ2-7	-	TRBV7-7	-
TGCGCCAGCAGCCTGATAATGACTAGCGGGAGTTCCTACGAGCAGTACTTC	CASSLIMTSGSSYEQYF	TRBJ2-7	TRBD2	TRBV5-1	-
TGTGCCAGCAGTCAAGCACGGGGGTTCGACACCGGGGAGCTGTTTTTT	CASSQARGFDTGELFF	TRBJ2-2	-	TRBV6-1	-
TGTGCCAGCAGTTTTCCAGACTCTGGAAACACCATATATTTT	CASSFPDSGNTIYF	TRBJ1-3	-	TRBV28	-
TGTGCCAGCTCACCAATTATTCAGGGGGCCTACGAGCAGTACTTC	CASSPIIQGAYEQYF	TRBJ2-7	TRBD1	TRBV18	-
TGTGCCAGCAGCGTAGAAGGTGTAAATCAGCCCCAGCATTTT	CASSVEGVNQPQHF	TRBJ1-5	-	TRBV9	once
TGTGCCAGCAGAGAGACAGGCGGGGCATTACAGCCCCAGCATTTT	CASRETGGALQPQHF	TRBJ1-5	-	TRBV6-6	-
TGTGCCAGCAGTGAATTAGGCAGTAAGAAAGACCAGTACGAGCAGTACTTC	CASSELGSKKDQYEQYF	TRBJ2-7	-	TRBV6-1	-
TGTGCCAGCAGAGGGCCAGGGGAGGTCGGGGAGCTGTTTTTT	CASRGPGEVGELFF	TRBJ2-2	-	TRBV7-3	-